This T cell receptor beta chain was recovered during a study of T cells after yellow fever vaccination. CDR1 and CDR2 (germline): SEHNR, FQNEAQ (reference sequence). This CDR3 has 15 residues. Trimming removed 1 base from V and 6 bases from J, with 16 bases in between. The table lists this clonotype with a few counts. Its antigen is currently unknown. Notes on the study in general: Although the secondary response was weaker, it peaked faster, at day 5 versus 15.

TCRdb called the 5' RACE reads again in MiXCR, with one record for every CDR3 protein. The sample records some 120,000 distinct CDR3 sequences, under 9% being singletons. The clonotype originates from a man aged 18-30 years who received the YFV17D yellow fever vaccine. V usage is TRBV7-9 and J usage is TRBJ2-7, with a possible D match to TRBD2 (6 bases). The input for sequencing was CD8+ T cells sorted from PBMCs, taken on the day of the yellow fever booster vaccination. The CDR3 DNA follows: TGTGCCAGCAGCTTAGGAGGGGTTCTGGGGGGCGAGCAGTACTTC. Residues: CASSLGGVLGGEQYF.